This TCR beta chain appears in the sequencing data of a study of blood T cell repertoires in COVID-19. Across the study: The study drew acute and convalescent COVID-19 samples from the United States, Italy and Spain. The analysed material was cDNA or gDNA that came from T cells, B-cell-depleted T cells, or PBMCs.

Original analysis: Scientists estimated how many nucleated cells there were by amplifying reference gene primers. The repertoire was sequenced with immunoSEQ multiplex PCR; TCRdb's copy has only in-frame clones and lacks some. D and trimming were read from the DNA, whereas the V and J calls and clone size are those reported in that table. The sample includes roughly 120,000 clones, over 65% of them seen just once. This clone came up once. Germline CDR1 MNHEY, CDR2 SVGAGI. Losses at the gene ends were 10 bases for V and 7 bases for J; bases not matched to a gene: 11. The CDR3 has 14 amino acids. The sequencing input was peripheral blood. This receptor was obtained from a woman aged 60-75 years with acute or convalescent COVID-19. V is TRBV6-5 and J is TRBJ2-5, with TRBD2 identical over 11 bases. CDR3 DNA: TGTGCCACGACTAGCGGGACCGTCAGAGGGACCCAGTACTTC. Translated, it gives CATTSGTVRGTQYF.